These 30 T cell receptor beta chains share one sample of origin, sequenced in a study of technical replicates of blood from several donors. Clones were read by immunoSEQ multiplex PCR, and TCRdb kept only the in-frame ones, dropping some. The repertoire has tens of thousands of clones, around 93% of them found once; the top ten carry about 0.26%. The sample taken for sequencing was T cells isolated from PBMCs. The receptors originated from a human donor in good health.

This chain joins TRBV7-9 and TRBJ2-7; D gene uncertain. Germline CDR1 is SEHNR and CDR2 is FQNEAQ (reference sequence). V shed 1 base and J shed 4 bases, with 17 bases lying between them. The CDR3 sequence is 16 residues long. The CDR3 nucleotides are TGTGCCAGCAGCTTAGTGGAGACGACCCCTCCTTACGAGCAGTACTTC. Amino acid sequence: CASSLVETTPPYEQYF.

The genes are TRBV11-3 and TRBJ2-1, with D possibly TRBD2 on 5 matching bases. V was pared by 0 bases and J by 7 bases, with 13 bases between. This CDR3 contains 15 residues. Germline assignment: CDR1 SGHNT and CDR2 YENEEA. The DNA for the CDR3 is TGTGCCAGCAGCTTAGATTCGCGGGTTTTGAATGAGCAGTTCTTC. This encodes CASSLDSRVLNEQFF. Full variable domain (missing parts from reference TRBV11-3 and TRBJ2-1): EAGVVQSPRYKIIEKKQPVAFWCNPISGHNTLYWYLQNLGQGPELLIRYENEEAVDDSQLPKDRFSAERLKGVDSTLKIQPAELGDSAVYLCASSLDSRVLNEQFFGPGTRLTVL.

The rearrangement uses TRBV27 and TRBJ1-4; the D gene is possibly TRBD1 (5 bases). V lost 2 bases and J lost 4, with 14 bases in between. Germline V gene data show CDR1 as MNHEY and CDR2 as SMNVEV (reference sequence). The CDR3 length is 16 residues. The CDR3 sequence is CASSLLRGGDNEKLFF. The CDR3 DNA follows: TGTGCCAGCAGTTTACTTCGGGGAGGGGATAATGAAAAACTGTTTTTT. The variable domain in full, completed from reference TRBV27 and TRBJ1-4, reads EAQVTQNPRYLITVTGKKLTVTCSQNMNHEYMSWYRQDPGLGLRQIYYSMNVEVTDKGDVPEGYKVSRKEKRNFPLILESPSPNQTSLYFCASSLLRGGDNEKLFFGSGTQLSVL.

This clone was detected once. The chain carries TRBV2 and TRBJ2-7, with 7 bases that match TRBD1. Trimming cost V 10 bases and J 3 bases; bases outside gene matches: 12. CDR1 is SNHLY and CDR2 is FYNNEI in the germline V gene. CDR3 length: 14 residues. CDR3 nucleotide sequence: TGTGCCATCTTAGATTCCGGGACAGACTACGAGCAGTACTTC. Its translation: CAILDSGTDYEQYF.

The chain uses TRBV6-6 and TRBJ1-2; no clear D gene. This CDR3 is built from 15 residues. Trimming took 4 bases from V and 0 from J, leaving 12 bases between them. Germline V gene lookup returns CDR1 MNHNY and CDR2 SVGAGI (reference sequence). CDR3 protein: CASSSLLAPNYGYTF. The DNA of the CDR3 is TGTGCCAGCAGTTCTCTCCTGGCCCCTAACTATGGCTACACCTTC.

This clone came up once. The genes are TRBV30 and TRBJ2-5; D uncertain. Trimming shortened V by 2 bases and J by 5 bases, and 3 bases separated the two germline ends. Germline V gene lookup returns CDR1 GTSNPN and CDR2 SVGIG (reference sequence). The CDR3 is 10 amino acids. CDR3 nucleotides: TGTGCCTGGAGTTCTGAGACCCAGTACTTC. This translates into CAWSSETQYF.

The CDR3 coding sequence is TGTGCCAGCAGCTTAGAGAGCACCGGGGAGCTGTTTTTT. Protein product: CASSLESTGELFF. The rearrangement links TRBV7-6 to TRBJ2-2; no definite D call. V dropped 1 base and J dropped 4 bases, with 4 bases sitting between them. The V gene's germline CDR1 is SGHVS and CDR2 FNYEAQ. CDR3 size: 13 residues.

The chain employs TRBV6-5 and TRBJ2-3; unclear D gene. The length of the CDR3 is 15 residues. V lost 7 bases and J 2 bases, leaving 16 bases between the germline ends. Germline V gene sequence: CDR1 MNHEY, CDR2 SVGAGI. CDR3 amino acids: CASTGSTTPTDTQYF. Here the CDR3 DNA reads TGTGCCAGCACTGGTAGTACCACTCCCACAGATACGCAGTATTTT.

The gene calls are TRBV6-4 and TRBJ2-3, with TRBD2 matching 11 bases. The CDR3 has 16 amino acids. V shed 0 bases, J shed 3 bases, and the junction held 2 bases outside the gene matches. Looked up from germline, CDR1 is MRHNA and CDR2 is SNTAGT. The CDR3, as DNA: TGTGCCAGCAGTGACTCACTAGCGGGAGCTACAGATACGCAGTATTTT. Its protein product is CASSDSLAGATDTQYF.

The DNA of the CDR3 is TGTGCCAGCAGCACCCCCGGGGGAGGGGCCTTCGTACAGTACTTC. Amino acids: CASSTPGGGAFVQYF. The chain joins TRBV11-2 to TRBJ2-7; TRBD2 agrees at 7 bases. Germline V gene sequence: CDR1 SGHAT, CDR2 FQNNGV. This CDR3 spans 15 amino acids. V lost 5 bases to trimming and J lost 10 bases; unmatched junction nucleotides: 17.

The CDR3 DNA sequence: TGTGCCAGCTGGAGGGTTGGGTCCGGCCCCTACGAGCAGTACTTC. Translated: CASWRVGSGPYEQYF. The chain has TRBV28 and TRBJ2-7; tentative D call: TRBD2 (6 bases). Trimming shortened V by 8 bases and J by 2 bases, and 19 bases separated the two germline ends. CDR3 length: 15 residues. Germline V gene data show CDR1 as MDHEN and CDR2 as SYDVKM.

The J gene is TRBJ2-7, the V gene TRBV28; 8 positions match TRBD1. Germline CDR1 is MDHEN and CDR2 is SYDVKM. The V segment lost 11 bases and the J segment 9 bases; nucleotides outside the gene matches: 15. The CDR3 covers 13 residues. In DNA, the CDR3 is TGTGCCGCCAGGGGACAGGTTTGGTTAGTGCAGTACTTC. Encoded protein: CAARGQVWLVQYF.

The chain links TRBV6-1 to TRBJ1-1; 9 nucleotides match TRBD1. Losses at the gene ends were 4 bases for V and 6 bases for J; bases not matched to a gene: 9. CDR1 is MNHNS and CDR2 is SASEGT in the germline V gene. CDR3 length: 15 amino acids. CDR3: CASSGRDRESPEAFF. CDR3 in DNA: TGTGCCAGCAGTGGGAGGGACAGGGAATCTCCTGAAGCTTTCTTT.

This sequence joins TRBV27 and TRBJ1-1, with TRBD1 identical over 8 bases. V was pared by 4 bases and J by 1 base, with 8 bases of the junction left unmatched. Germline V CDR1 and CDR2: MNHEY, SMNVEV (reference sequence). The CDR3 consists of 16 residues. The CDR3: CASSSDRGGENTEAFF. CDR3 DNA: TGTGCCAGCAGTTCTGACAGGGGAGGGGAGAACACTGAAGCTTTCTTT.

The chain is built from TRBV7-3 and TRBJ2-1, with TRBD2 matching over 7 bases. Trimming took 3 bases from V and 1 from J; bases not matched to a gene: 0. The CDR3 has 14 residues. Germline CDR1 and CDR2: SGHTA and FQGTGA. CDR3 DNA: TGTGCCAGCAGCTTGGGGGGGTCCTACAATGAGCAGTTCTTC. Protein sequence: CASSLGGSYNEQFF.

V usage is TRBV7-9 and J usage is TRBJ1-2; perhaps TRBD1 as D (6 bases). Germline CDR1 reads SEHNR; CDR2 reads FQNEAQ (reference sequence). The CDR3 extends over 14 amino acids. V was shortened by 1 base and J by 5 bases, with 11 bases between the two germline ends. CDR3: CASSLELTGYGYTF. CDR3 DNA sequence: TGTGCCAGCAGCTTAGAGTTGACAGGATATGGCTACACCTTC.

The chain joins TRBV28 to TRBJ1-2; no firm D call. The CDR3 is 14 amino acids. V lost 2 bases to trimming and J lost 8 bases, with 15 bases between them. The germline gives CDR1 MDHEN, CDR2 SYDVKM. For the CDR3, the DNA is TGTGCCAGCAGTTTAGCGGGCCCCACGATGGGCTACACCTTC. It is translated as CASSLAGPTMGYTF.

The V gene is TRBV10-1, the J gene TRBJ2-5; 9 bases are a match to TRBD1. The CDR3 spans 14 residues. Germline CDR1 WNHNN, CDR2 SYGVQD (reference sequence). V dropped 3 bases and J dropped 3; count of bases not matched to a gene: 2. CDR3 nucleotides: TGCGCCAGCAGTGAAGGGACAGGGAAAGAGACCCAGTACTTC. It encodes CASSEGTGKETQYF.

The J gene is TRBJ1-2, the V gene TRBV2; a possible D gene is TRBD1 (5 bases). The CDR3 length is 13 residues. In germline, CDR1 is SNHLY, CDR2 FYNNEI. The V end was cut by 4 bases, the J end by 0 bases, with 6 bases between. The CDR3 reads CASSARANYGYTF. The CDR3 DNA reads TGTGCCAGCAGTGCCAGGGCTAACTATGGCTACACCTTC.

This clone was seen a single time. The chain links TRBV6-1 to TRBJ2-5, with D unresolved. The CDR3 covers 15 residues. In germline, CDR1 is MNHNS, CDR2 SASEGT. Trimming took off 0 bases at V and 1 base at J, with 9 bases between the two ends. CDR3 in amino acids: CASSEALLSQETQYF. The CDR3 nucleotides are TGTGCCAGCAGTGAAGCGCTTCTCAGCCAAGAGACCCAGTACTTC.

The chain links TRBV14 to TRBJ1-4; D is unresolved. Trimming left V 2 bases short and J 11 bases short, with 18 bases between. CDR1 is SGHDN, CDR2 FVKESK, per germline. This CDR3 region has 15 residues. The CDR3 DNA is TGTGCCAGCAGCCAACTTTCTGAACCCGGCGGCAAACTGTTTTTT. Encoded protein: CASSQLSEPGGKLFF.

The gene calls are TRBV5-4 and TRBJ2-7; TRBD2 matches at 14 bases. The germline CDR1 and CDR2 sequences are SGHNT and YYREEE (reference sequence). The length of the CDR3 is 15 residues. J gave up 4 bases and V 3 bases, and 3 bases lay outside the gene matches. The CDR3: CASSWGTSGGYEQYF. The CDR3 DNA is TGTGCCAGCAGCTGGGGGACTAGCGGGGGTTACGAGCAGTACTTC.

V usage is TRBV28 and J usage is TRBJ1-5, with D possibly TRBD1 on 5 matching bases. There are 15 residues in the CDR3. V lost 2 bases and J 2 bases, leaving 10 bases between the germline ends. Germline CDR1 is MDHEN and CDR2 is SYDVKM. CDR3 DNA: TGTGCCAGCAGTTTAGGGGGGACCGGCAATCAGCCCCAGCATTTT. Its translation is CASSLGGTGNQPQHF.

The V gene is TRBV7-3, the J gene TRBJ1-2; 7 bases match TRBD1. CDR1 is SGHTA, CDR2 FQGTGA, per germline. V lost 5 bases to trimming and J lost 6 bases; unmatched junction nucleotides: 9. The CDR3 totals 14 residues. The chain's CDR3 is CASSPSGTDHGYTF. The CDR3 DNA reads as TGTGCCAGCAGCCCATCCGGGACAGACCATGGCTACACCTTC.

The chain uses TRBV6-1 and TRBJ2-1, with 8 bases aligning to TRBD1. Germline lookup yields CDR1 MNHNS and CDR2 SASEGT. The CDR3 runs to 15 residues. The V segment lost 4 bases and the J segment 4 bases; nucleotides outside the gene matches: 6. CDR3: CASSVTGQVYNEQFF. The CDR3 DNA is TGTGCCAGCAGTGTCACGGGACAGGTATACAATGAGCAGTTCTTC.

DNA of the CDR3: TGTGCCAGCAGCCTACAGGGGGCGACTGAAGCTTTCTTT. The encoded protein is CASSLQGATEAFF. The chain carries TRBV7-9 and TRBJ1-1, with 9 bases lining up with TRBD1. The CDR3 has 13 amino acids. V shed 5 bases, J shed 5 bases, and the junction held 3 bases outside the gene matches. Per the germline V gene, CDR1 is SEHNR and CDR2 is FQNEAQ (reference sequence).

The V call is TRBV30, the J call TRBJ1-1; 7 bases match TRBD1. Germline CDR1 is GTSNPN and CDR2 is SVGIG (reference sequence). The V segment lost 3 bases and the J segment 5 bases; nucleotides outside the gene matches: 9. There are 14 residues in the CDR3. CDR3 protein: CAWRTTGTVTEAFF. DNA for the CDR3: TGTGCCTGGAGGACAACCGGGACAGTTACTGAAGCTTTCTTT.

The rearrangement links TRBV5-4 to TRBJ2-1; TRBD2 aligns across 8 bases. CDR3 length: 15 amino acids. Germline V gene sequence: CDR1 SGHNT, CDR2 YYREEE (reference sequence). Trimming took 0 bases from V and 10 from J; bases not matched to a gene: 9. Here the CDR3 DNA reads TGTGCCAGCAGCTTGGAGTGGCGGGGGGAAACAGAGCAGTTCTTC. This codes for CASSLEWRGETEQFF.

The genes are TRBV10-3 and TRBJ1-1, with no clear D. The germline V and J ends were trimmed by 6 bases and 0 bases, with 11 bases remaining between them. Germline V gives CDR1 ENHRY, CDR2 SYGVKD. The length of the CDR3 is 14 residues. The CDR3, as DNA: TGTGCCATCAGCGTGACACCCTTGAACACTGAAGCTTTCTTT. Its translation is CAISVTPLNTEAFF.

The chain has TRBV10-1 and TRBJ2-3; TRBD2 aligns across 15 bases. From germline, CDR1 is WNHNN and CDR2 SYGVQD (reference sequence). The CDR3 covers 15 residues. Trimming cost V 6 bases and J 4 bases; bases outside gene matches: 2. The CDR3 DNA is TGCGCCAGCAGCGGACTAGCGGGAGGGCCAGATACGCAGTATTTT. This codes for CASSGLAGGPDTQYF.